One sample yielded the 13 T cell receptor beta chains listed below, sequenced in a study of blood T cell repertoires in COVID-19. The method was immunoSEQ multiplex PCR; TCRdb's version includes in-frame clones alone and lacks a portion of them. The profile shows roughly 34,000 clones, 75% to 90% of them singletons. Sequenced input: peripheral blood. These receptors originate from an elderly woman with active or convalescent COVID-19.

The rearrangement links TRBV4-1 to TRBJ2-7; 7 nucleotides match TRBD1. The CDR3 runs 15 residues. Germline V lookup: CDR1 MGHRA, CDR2 YSYEKL. Trimming took 0 bases from V and 6 from J; bases not matched to a gene: 8. This CDR3 reads CASSQETTGVREQYF. DNA for the CDR3: TGCGCCAGCAGCCAAGAAACAACAGGGGTTCGCGAGCAGTACTTC.

This rearrangement joins TRBV5-1 to TRBJ1-1; 7 nucleotides align to TRBD1. The CDR3 loop spans 15 amino acids. The germline V gene encodes CDR1 SGHRS and CDR2 YFSETQ. Trimming removed 0 bases from V and 8 bases from J; junction bases left unmatched: 10. The CDR3: CASSLVPGGSWEAFF. CDR3 DNA: TGCGCCAGCAGCTTGGTGCCAGGGGGGTCTTGGGAAGCTTTCTTT. The entire variable domain, with the rest obtained from reference TRBV5-1 and TRBJ1-1, is as follows: KAGVTQTPRYLIKTRGQQVTLSCSPISGHRSVSWYQQTPGQGLQFLFEYFSETQRNKGNFPGRFSGRQFSNSRSEMNVSTLELGDSALYLCASSLVPGGSWEAFFGQGTRLTVV.

This rearrangement joins TRBV7-3 to TRBJ2-3; 9 nucleotides align to TRBD2. From germline, CDR1 is SGHTA and CDR2 FQGTGA. The trim removed 5 bases at V and 2 bases at J, leaving 5 bases unmatched. CDR3 size: 15 residues. The CDR3: CASSPKRGATDTQYF. CDR3 nucleotides: TGTGCCAGCAGCCCCAAGCGGGGGGCCACAGATACGCAGTATTTT.

The chain combines TRBV7-8 with TRBJ1-5; tentative D call: TRBD1 (5 bases). The germline CDR1 and CDR2 sequences are SGHVS and FQNEAQ. With 5 bases removed from V and 8 bases from J, the gap between germline ends came to 19 bases. This CDR3 spans 15 amino acids. The CDR3, as DNA: TGTGCCAGCAGCCCCCGAGGAGTAAGGGGTGAGCCCCAGCATTTT. Translating gives CASSPRGVRGEPQHF.

This clone was counted only a few times. V and J are TRBV28 and TRBJ1-5; D is possibly TRBD1 (5 bases). The CDR3 spans 15 residues. V lost 3 bases, J lost 0 bases, and 9 bases lay in between. Germline V gives CDR1 MDHEN, CDR2 SYDVKM. The CDR3 nucleotides are TGTGCCAGCAGTTTTAGGGGTCCTAGCAATCAGCCCCAGCATTTT. This gives the protein CASSFRGPSNQPQHF.

The chain joins TRBV24-1 to TRBJ1-1; D ambiguous. The V end was cut by 4 bases, the J end by 1 base, with 6 bases between. Germline loops: CDR1 KGHDR, CDR2 SFDVKD. CDR3 length: 13 amino acids. The chain's CDR3 is CATSERENTEAFF. DNA of the CDR3: TGTGCCACCAGTGAAAGAGAGAACACTGAAGCTTTCTTT.

The rearrangement links TRBV3-1 (or the pseudogene TRBV3-2) to TRBJ1-1, with D maybe TRBD1 (5 bases). CDR1 is LGHDT and CDR2 is YNNKEL in the germline V gene (reference sequence). Trimming cost V 1 base and J 9 bases, with 15 bases left between them. The CDR3 length is 14 residues. The CDR3 loop reads CASSQGSIGAQAFF. The DNA for the CDR3 is TGTGCCAGCAGCCAAGGGTCCATAGGGGCCCAAGCTTTCTTT.

This chain joins TRBV5-1 and TRBJ2-1, with TRBD1 as a possible D gene (6 bases). Germline CDR1 SGHRS, CDR2 YFSETQ. CDR3 size: 16 residues. Trimming stripped 3 bases from V and 3 bases from J, with 16 bases between. The CDR3 region is CASSSGVGASYNEQFF. DNA for the CDR3: TGCGCCAGCAGCTCAGGGGTGGGGGCCAGCTACAATGAGCAGTTCTTC.

The chain carries TRBV10-2 and TRBJ2-1; 13 bases align to TRBD2. The junction had 8 bases not matched to a gene; V was cut back by 0 bases and J by 6 bases. Germline V gene lookup returns CDR1 WSHSY and CDR2 SAAADI. The CDR3 is 18 residues long. This CDR3 reads CASSESTGTSGGANEQFF. CDR3 nucleotides: TGCGCCAGCAGTGAGTCGACCGGTACTAGCGGGGGGGCCAATGAGCAGTTCTTC.

The chain joins TRBV28 to TRBJ2-7; TRBD1 might be the D (5 bases). The CDR3 is made up of 16 amino acids. The V and J ends lost 4 bases and 3 bases respectively, with 19 bases between them. Germline V CDR1 and CDR2: MDHEN, SYDVKM. This CDR3 is CASSYLLGQGNYEQYF. CDR3 coding DNA: TGTGCCAGCAGTTATTTGTTGGGGCAGGGCAACTACGAGCAGTACTTC.

This clone was seen a single time. The V and J genes are TRBV29-1 and TRBJ1-1; 10 positions match TRBD1. The CDR3 loop spans 14 amino acids. CDR1 and CDR2 (germline): SQVTM, ANQGSEA. Trimming took 6 bases from V and 6 from J; bases not matched to a gene: 10. The chain's CDR3 is CSVRRDRGVAEAFF. CDR3 bases: TGCAGCGTGAGGCGGGACAGGGGTGTGGCTGAAGCTTTCTTT.

The chain is built from TRBV5-6 and TRBJ1-4, with a weak D call TRBD1 (6 bases). The V end was cut by 5 bases, the J end by 6 bases, with 17 bases between. This CDR3 spans 15 amino acids. Germline V lookup: CDR1 SGHDT, CDR2 YYEEEE. CDR3 residues: CASSQQGWADEKLFF. In DNA, the CDR3 is TGTGCCAGCAGTCAACAGGGATGGGCCGATGAAAAACTGTTTTTT.

CDR3 DNA sequence: TGTGCCAGCAGCTCCAACAGGGTCAGGGGCTACACCTTC. Its translation is CASSSNRVRGYTF. This sequence joins TRBV13 and TRBJ1-2, with TRBD1 as a possible D gene (6 bases). The germline V gene encodes CDR1 PRHDT and CDR2 FYEKMQ (reference sequence). The CDR3 length is 13 residues. V gave up 4 bases and J gave up 8 bases, with 14 bases separating them.